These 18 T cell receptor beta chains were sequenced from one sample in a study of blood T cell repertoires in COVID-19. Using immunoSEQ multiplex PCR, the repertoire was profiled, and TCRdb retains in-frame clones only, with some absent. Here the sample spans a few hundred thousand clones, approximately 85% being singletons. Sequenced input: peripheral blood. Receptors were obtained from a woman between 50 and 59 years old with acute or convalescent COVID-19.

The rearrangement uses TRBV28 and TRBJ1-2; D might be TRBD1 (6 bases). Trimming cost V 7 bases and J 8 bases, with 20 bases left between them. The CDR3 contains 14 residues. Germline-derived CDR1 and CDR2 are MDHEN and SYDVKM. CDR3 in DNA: TGTGCCAGCACCCAAAGAACAGGGCGTTTGGGCTACACCTTC. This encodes CASTQRTGRLGYTF.

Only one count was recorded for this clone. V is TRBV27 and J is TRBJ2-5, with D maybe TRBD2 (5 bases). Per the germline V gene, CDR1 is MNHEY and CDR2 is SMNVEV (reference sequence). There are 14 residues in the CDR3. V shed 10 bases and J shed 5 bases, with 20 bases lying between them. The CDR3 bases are TGTGCCACCCAGGAGCCTAGCCAGCGGGAGACCCAGTACTTC. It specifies CATQEPSQRETQYF.

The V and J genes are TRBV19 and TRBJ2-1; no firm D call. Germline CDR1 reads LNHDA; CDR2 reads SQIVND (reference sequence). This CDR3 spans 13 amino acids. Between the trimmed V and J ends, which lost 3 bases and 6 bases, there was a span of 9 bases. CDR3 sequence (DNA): TGTGCCAGTAGTATTGTGGCGGCCAATGAGCAGTTCTTC. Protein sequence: CASSIVAANEQFF.

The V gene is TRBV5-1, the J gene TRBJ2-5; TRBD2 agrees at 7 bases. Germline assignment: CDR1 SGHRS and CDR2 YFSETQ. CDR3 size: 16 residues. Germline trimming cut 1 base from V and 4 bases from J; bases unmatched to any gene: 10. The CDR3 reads CASSLPSGGGGETQYF. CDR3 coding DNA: TGCGCCAGCAGCTTGCCCAGCGGTGGGGGGGGAGAGACCCAGTACTTC.

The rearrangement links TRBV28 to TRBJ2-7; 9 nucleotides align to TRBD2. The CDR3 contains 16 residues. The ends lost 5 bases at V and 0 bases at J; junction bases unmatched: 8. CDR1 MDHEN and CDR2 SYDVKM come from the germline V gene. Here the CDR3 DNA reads TGTGCCAGCAGTCCAGCTACACTAGCGGGCTCCTACGAGCAGTACTTC. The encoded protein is CASSPATLAGSYEQYF.

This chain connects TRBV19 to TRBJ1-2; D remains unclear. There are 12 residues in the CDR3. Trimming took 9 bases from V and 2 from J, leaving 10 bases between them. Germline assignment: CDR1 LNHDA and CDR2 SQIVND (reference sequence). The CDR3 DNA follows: TGTGCCAGAACTCTTTTCAACTATGGCTACACCTTC. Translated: CARTLFNYGYTF.

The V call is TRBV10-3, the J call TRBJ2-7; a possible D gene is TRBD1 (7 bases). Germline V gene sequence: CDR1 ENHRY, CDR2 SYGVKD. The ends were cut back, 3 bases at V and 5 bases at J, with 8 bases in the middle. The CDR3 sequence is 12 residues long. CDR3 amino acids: CAISDRGDEQYF. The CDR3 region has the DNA TGTGCCATCAGTGACAGGGGGGACGAGCAGTACTTC.

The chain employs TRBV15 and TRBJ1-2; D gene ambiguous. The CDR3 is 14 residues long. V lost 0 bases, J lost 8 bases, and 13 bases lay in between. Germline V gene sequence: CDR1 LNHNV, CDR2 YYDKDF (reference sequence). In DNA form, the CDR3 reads TGTGCCACCAGCAGAGATTACGGGTCTGGAGGCTACACCTTC. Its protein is CATSRDYGSGGYTF.

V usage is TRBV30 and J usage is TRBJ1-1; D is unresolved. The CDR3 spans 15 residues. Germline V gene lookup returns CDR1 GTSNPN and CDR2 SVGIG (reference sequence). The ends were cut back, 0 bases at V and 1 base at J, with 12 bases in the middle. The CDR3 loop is CAWSVLGRPNTEAFF. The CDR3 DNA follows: TGTGCCTGGAGTGTACTAGGTCGGCCGAACACTGAAGCTTTCTTT.

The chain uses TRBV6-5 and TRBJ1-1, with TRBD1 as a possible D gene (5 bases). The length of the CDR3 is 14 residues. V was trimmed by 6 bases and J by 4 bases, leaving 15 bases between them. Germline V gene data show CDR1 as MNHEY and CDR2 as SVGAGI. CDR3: CASRFGGSGTEAFF. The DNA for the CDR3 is TGTGCCAGCAGGTTCGGGGGTTCAGGCACTGAAGCTTTCTTT.

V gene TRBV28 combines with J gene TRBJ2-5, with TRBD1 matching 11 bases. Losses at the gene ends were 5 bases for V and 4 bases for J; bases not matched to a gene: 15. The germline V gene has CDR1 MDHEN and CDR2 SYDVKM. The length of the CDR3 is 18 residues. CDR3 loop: CASSLTGTGGIPGETQYF. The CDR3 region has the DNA TGTGCCAGCAGTCTAACCGGGACAGGGGGAATCCCGGGAGAGACCCAGTACTTC.

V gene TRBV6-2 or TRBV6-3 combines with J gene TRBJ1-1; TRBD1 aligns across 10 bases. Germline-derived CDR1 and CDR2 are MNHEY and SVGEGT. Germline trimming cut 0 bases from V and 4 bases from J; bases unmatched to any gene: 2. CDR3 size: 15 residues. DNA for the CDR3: TGTGCCAGCAGTTACTCGTGGACAGGGGGCACTGAAGCTTTCTTT. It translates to CASSYSWTGGTEAFF.

The CDR3 sequence is CASSINRAYEQYF. The CDR3 nucleotides are TGTGCCAGTAGTATAAACAGGGCCTACGAGCAGTACTTC. This chain links TRBV19 with TRBJ2-7; D perhaps matches TRBD1 (6 bases). The CDR3 extends over 13 amino acids. V shed 2 bases and J shed 2 bases, with 7 bases lying between them. Germline values: CDR1 LNHDA, CDR2 SQIVND (reference sequence). The whole variable domain, filled in from reference TRBV19 and TRBJ2-7, reads DGGITQSPKYLFRKEGQNVTLSCEQNLNHDAMYWYRQDPGQGLRLIYYSQIVNDFQKGDIAEGYSVSREKKESFPLTVTSAQKNPTAFYLCASSINRAYEQYFGPGTRLTVT.

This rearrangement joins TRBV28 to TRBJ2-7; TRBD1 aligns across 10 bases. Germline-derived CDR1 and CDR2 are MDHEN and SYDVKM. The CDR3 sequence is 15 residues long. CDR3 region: CATTRVTGGGYEQYF. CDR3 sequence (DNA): TGTGCAACGACAAGGGTGACAGGGGGCGGGTACGAGCAGTACTTC.

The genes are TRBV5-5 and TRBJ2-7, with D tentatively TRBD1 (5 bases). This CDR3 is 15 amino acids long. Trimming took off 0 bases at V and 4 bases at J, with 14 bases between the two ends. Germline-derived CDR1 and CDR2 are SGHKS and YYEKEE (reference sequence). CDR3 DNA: TGTGCCAGCAGCTTGGTATGGCAGGGTGAATACGAGCAGTACTTC. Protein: CASSLVWQGEYEQYF.

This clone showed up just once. CDR3 protein: CASSEQKQYF. The DNA for the CDR3 is TGTGCCAGCAGTGAACAGAAGCAGTACTTC. This chain links TRBV2 with TRBJ2-7; D gene unclear. The CDR3 loop spans 10 amino acids. The V gene's germline CDR1 is SNHLY and CDR2 FYNNEI. V lost 2 bases to trimming and J lost 8 bases, with 4 bases between them.

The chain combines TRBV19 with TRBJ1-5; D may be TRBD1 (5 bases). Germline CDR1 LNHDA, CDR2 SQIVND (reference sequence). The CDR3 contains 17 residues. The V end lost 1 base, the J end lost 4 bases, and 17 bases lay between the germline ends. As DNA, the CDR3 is TGTGCCAGTAGTATAGTTCCAGGGAGGAGAGGTAATCAGCCCCAGCATTTT. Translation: CASSIVPGRRGNQPQHF.

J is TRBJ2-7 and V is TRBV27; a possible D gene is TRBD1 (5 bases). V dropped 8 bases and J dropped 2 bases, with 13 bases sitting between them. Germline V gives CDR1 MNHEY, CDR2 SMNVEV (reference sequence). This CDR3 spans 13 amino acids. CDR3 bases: TGTGCCAGCCAGGGTTCTTTCGCCTACGAGCAGTACTTC. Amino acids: CASQGSFAYEQYF.